Listed here are 30 T cell receptor beta chains from one sample, sequenced in a study of T cells in Graves' hyperthyroidism and ophthalmopathy (dated by TCRdb to between 2018 and 2020). Receptor libraries were prepared by multiplex PCR. Sequencing was performed on an Illumina HiSeq 2000. TCR beta CDR3 regions were amplified from RNA transcripts. The TCR CDR3 was subjected to a first round of RT-PCR using the HTBI primer set and the Qiagen OneStep RT-PCR kit. TCRdb reprocessed the public reads (quality trimming at Q25 with fastp, clone calling with MiXCR) and kept in-frame beta chains. Every CDR3 protein is listed once, alongside the most common genes and DNA of its rows. The sample has around 700,000 distinct CDR3 sequences on record, roughly 20% of them singletons. The ten largest clones represent 16% of the sample. The sequencing input was blood. The receptors originated from a woman in her 50s with Graves' hyperthyroidism that later progressed to Graves' ophthalmopathy.

At least ten counts were recorded for this clonotype. This chain joins TRBV5-8 and TRBJ2-2; 9 bases fit TRBD1. The CDR3 contains 14 residues. Germline values: CDR1 SGHTS, CDR2 YDEGEE. With V trimmed by 4 bases and J by 7 bases, 5 bases remained unmatched. The CDR3 is CASSRTGEGGELFF. In DNA, the CDR3 is TGTGCCAGCAGCCGGACAGGGGAGGGCGGGGAGCTGTTTTTT.

This clonotype was detected ten times or more. The chain joins TRBV5-1 to TRBJ2-3; D is unresolved. In germline, CDR1 is SGHRS, CDR2 YFSETQ. Trimming left V 0 bases short and J 0 bases short, with 8 bases between. This CDR3 comprises 15 residues. Here the CDR3 DNA reads TGCGCCAGCAGCTTGGAGAGCAGGAGCACAGATACGCAGTATTTT. Translation: CASSLESRSTDTQYF.

This chain connects TRBV6-1 to TRBJ2-7; D gene uncertain. V shed 3 bases and J shed 3 bases, with 12 bases lying between them. Germline-derived CDR1 and CDR2 are MNHNS and SASEGT. The CDR3 runs to 14 residues. CDR3: CASSEEDPGYEQYF. CDR3 DNA: TGTGCCAGCAGTGAGGAAGACCCGGGCTACGAGCAGTACTTC.

This clonotype was detected only a few times. The rearrangement joins TRBV12-3 or TRBV12-4 to TRBJ1-2; D not certain. Deletions cut 3 bases from V and 8 bases from J, with 10 bases between. The CDR3 covers 12 residues. Here the CDR3 DNA reads TGTGCCAGCAGTTTTGGAGGAATGGGCTACACCTTC. Translating gives CASSFGGMGYTF.

The chain carries TRBV7-8 and TRBJ2-7; possibly TRBD1 for D (6 bases). The CDR3 contains 15 residues. Trimming removed 2 bases from V and 2 bases from J, with 13 bases in between. Germline loops: CDR1 SGHVS, CDR2 FQNEAQ. DNA for the CDR3: TGTGCCAGCAGCTTACTAACAGGGAAGACCTACGAGCAGTACTTC. This sequence encodes CASSLLTGKTYEQYF.

The chain employs TRBV9 and TRBJ2-1; tentative D call: TRBD1 (5 bases). Germline V gives CDR1 SGDLS, CDR2 YYNGEE. CDR3 size: 16 residues. The germline V and J ends were trimmed by 4 bases and 0 bases, with 14 bases remaining between them. In nucleotides, the CDR3 is TGTGCCAGCAGCCCCCGACAGTTGAGCTCCTACAATGAGCAGTTCTTC. It yields the protein CASSPRQLSSYNEQFF.

This clonotype has ten or more counts. CDR3 amino acids: CASSFGLGADTQYF. DNA of the CDR3: TGTGCCAGCAGCTTCGGACTAGGAGCAGATACGCAGTATTTT. The J gene is TRBJ2-3, the V gene TRBV11-2, with 7 positions matching TRBD2. The CDR3 totals 14 residues. Germline-derived CDR1 and CDR2 are SGHAT and FQNNGV. V dropped 3 bases and J dropped 4; count of bases not matched to a gene: 4.

This clonotype showed up many times. This chain connects TRBV20-1 to TRBJ2-7; D is unclear. CDR3 size: 13 residues. The V end was cut by 6 bases, the J end by 0 bases, with 12 bases between. CDR1 is DFQATT and CDR2 is SNEGSKA in the germline V gene (reference sequence). The CDR3 sequence is CSAPGDSSYEQYF. Written as DNA, the CDR3 is TGCAGTGCCCCGGGCGATAGCTCCTACGAGCAGTACTTC.

The CDR3 DNA reads as TGTGCCAGCAGTGAACCCGGGACAGGGCCCTATGGCTACACCTTC. Protein sequence: CASSEPGTGPYGYTF. This sequence joins TRBV25-1 and TRBJ1-2, with 9 bases that match TRBD1. CDR1 is MGHDK and CDR2 is SYGVNS in the germline V gene. The V and J ends lost 2 bases and 4 bases, in that order; junction bases with no gene match: 5. The CDR3 contains 15 residues.

This chain joins TRBV6-1 and TRBJ1-2; 8 bases map to TRBD1. Germline values: CDR1 MNHNS, CDR2 SASEGT. V lost 8 bases and J lost 4; bases outside the gene matches: 21. The CDR3 has 18 amino acids. The DNA of the CDR3 is TGTGCCAGCTCATATCCGCCGGGACAGGACATTTTTCGCTATGGCTACACCTTC. Protein: CASSYPPGQDIFRYGYTF.

There are a few counts of this clonotype. This chain uses TRBV7-2 with TRBJ2-7; D is ambiguous. V was pared by 3 bases and J by 4 bases, with 7 bases between. The CDR3 loop spans 12 amino acids. Germline V gene data show CDR1 as SGHTA and CDR2 as FQGNSA. CDR3 loop: CASSFPTYEQYF. The CDR3 nucleotides are TGTGCCAGCAGCTTCCCGACATACGAGCAGTACTTC. Complete variable domain (other parts from reference TRBV7-2 and TRBJ2-7): GAGVSQSPSNKVTEKGKDVELRCDPISGHTALYWYRQSLGQGLEFLIYFQGNSAPDKSGLPSDRFSAERTGGSVSTLTIQRTQQEDSAVYLCASSFPTYEQYFGPGTRLTVT.

About this clonotype itself: This may arise from a read error, as a much more abundant clone is one base away. The genes are TRBV6-1 and TRBJ2-2; possible D gene TRBD1, 6 bases. The germline CDR1 and CDR2 sequences are MNHNS and SASEGT. V lost 6 bases and J lost 1, with 9 bases in between. This CDR3 contains 14 residues. The DNA of the CDR3 is TGTGCCAGCAGGGTGGACAGGAACACCGGGGAGCTGTTTTTT. Translating it yields CASRVDRNTGELFF.

The chain combines TRBV6-2 or TRBV6-3 with TRBJ1-5; D is uncertain. Trimming pared 6 bases from V and 7 bases from J, leaving 16 bases between. Germline lookup yields CDR1 MNHEY and CDR2 SVGEGT. The length of the CDR3 is 14 residues. The CDR3 DNA sequence: TGTGCCAGCAGCAGAGACGGGTCGAGACAGCCCCAGCATTTT. Its translation: CASSRDGSRQPQHF.

This clonotype was seen at least ten times. V and J are TRBV18 and TRBJ1-5; the D gene is possibly TRBD1 (6 bases). V lost 2 bases to trimming and J lost 7 bases, with 12 bases between them. CDR1 is KGHSH, CDR2 LQKENI, per germline. There are 14 residues in the CDR3. CDR3 sequence reads: CASSPLQGVQPQHF. CDR3 DNA: TGTGCCAGCTCACCATTACAGGGCGTGCAGCCCCAGCATTTT.

Ten or more counts support this clonotype. This sequence joins TRBV30 and TRBJ1-2, with D maybe TRBD1 (6 bases). The germline V gene encodes CDR1 GTSNPN and CDR2 SVGIG (reference sequence). V gave up 3 bases and J gave up 3 bases, with 11 bases separating them. The CDR3 has 13 residues. The CDR3: CAWRQDRDYGYTF. CDR3 DNA sequence: TGTGCCTGGAGGCAGGACAGAGACTATGGCTACACCTTC.

The chain couples TRBV5-1 to TRBJ2-2; tentatively, D is TRBD1 (6 bases). The CDR3 is made up of 16 amino acids. The V and J ends lost 4 bases and 6 bases respectively, with 19 bases between them. The V gene's germline CDR1 is SGHRS and CDR2 YFSETQ. The CDR3 spells CASSALTSRGPGELFF. The CDR3 DNA follows: TGCGCCAGCAGCGCGCTTACTTCCAGGGGCCCCGGGGAGCTGTTTTTT. Drawing the rest from reference TRBV5-1 and TRBJ2-2, the complete variable domain is KAGVTQTPRYLIKTRGQQVTLSCSPISGHRSVSWYQQTPGQGLQFLFEYFSETQRNKGNFPGRFSGRQFSNSRSEMNVSTLELGDSALYLCASSALTSRGPGELFFGEGSRLTVL.

This clonotype has ten or more counts. This sequence joins TRBV27 and TRBJ1-5; TRBD1 is a possible D gene (5 bases). CDR1 and CDR2 (germline): MNHEY, SMNVEV (reference sequence). V gave up 4 bases and J gave up 0 bases, with 13 bases separating them. This CDR3 spans 16 amino acids. CDR3 nucleotide sequence: TGTGCCAGCAGTTACTTACCAGGGCCTAGCAATCAGCCCCAGCATTTT. This translates into CASSYLPGPSNQPQHF.

This rearrangement joins TRBV6-5 to TRBJ2-1, with 7 nucleotides matching TRBD1. The V and J ends lost 0 bases and 0 bases, in that order; junction bases with no gene match: 2. The CDR3 covers 16 residues. The germline V gene has CDR1 MNHEY and CDR2 SVGAGI. In DNA, the CDR3 is TGTGCCAGCAGTTACTCGAGGACAGGCTCCTACAATGAGCAGTTCTTC. This sequence encodes CASSYSRTGSYNEQFF.

This clonotype came up many times. This sequence joins TRBV3-1 and TRBJ2-5; D remains ambiguous. CDR1 is LGHDT, CDR2 YNNKEL, per germline (reference sequence). The CDR3 covers 11 residues. Trimming removed 1 base at V and 5 bases at J, with 2 bases between. CDR3: CASSQGETQYF. CDR3 bases: TGTGCCAGCAGCCAAGGGGAGACCCAGTACTTC.

Only a few counts were recorded for this clonotype. The chain recombines TRBV20-1 with TRBJ2-4; no clear D. V lost 0 bases and J lost 0, with 9 bases in between. There are 15 residues in the CDR3. The germline gives CDR1 DFQATT, CDR2 SNEGSKA (reference sequence). CDR3 region: CSARDSDTAKNIQYF. CDR3 DNA sequence: TGCAGTGCTAGAGATTCCGACACAGCCAAAAACATTCAGTACTTC.

Turning to this clonotype: This may stem from a read error, because a much larger clone lies one nucleotide away. The gene calls are TRBV28 and TRBJ2-1, with 7 bases lining up with TRBD2. The CDR3 sequence is 18 residues long. J gave up 3 bases and V 8 bases, and 19 bases lay outside the gene matches. Per germline, CDR1 MDHEN and CDR2 SYDVKM. CDR3 bases: TGTGCCAGCCCTCCTGTAATACGCGGCCGGGACTACTACAATGAGCAGTTCTTC. Its translation is CASPPVIRGRDYYNEQFF.

This clonotype was counted a few times. This chain uses TRBV7-9 with TRBJ1-1; D perhaps matches TRBD1 (5 bases). Trimming cost V 5 bases and J 0 bases, with 13 bases left between them. CDR1 SEHNR and CDR2 FQNEAQ come from the germline V gene (reference sequence). This CDR3 has 15 residues. CDR3 DNA: TGTGCCAGCAGCCGGGGGAGGGCGTTGAACACTGAAGCTTTCTTT. Translated, it gives CASSRGRALNTEAFF. The full variable domain, completed using reference TRBV7-9 and TRBJ1-1, is DTGVSQNPRHKITKRGQNVTFRCDPISEHNRLYWYRQTLGQGPEFLTYFQNEAQLEKSRLLSDRFSAERPKGSFSTLEIQRTEQGDSAMYLCASSRGRALNTEAFFGQGTRLTVV.

The V call is TRBV2, the J call TRBJ2-7, with no clear D. Germline CDR1 and CDR2: SNHLY and FYNNEI. V was cut by 9 bases and J by 5 bases, with 11 bases left in between. This CDR3 contains 11 residues. CDR3 sequence: CARDDGDEQYF. CDR3 bases: TGTGCCAGGGATGATGGCGACGAGCAGTACTTC.

This clonotype was observed a handful of times. This rearrangement joins TRBV5-6 to TRBJ1-6; D remains unclear. Germline V gene data show CDR1 as SGHDT and CDR2 as YYEEEE. This CDR3 contains 15 residues. Trimming stripped 0 bases from V and 9 bases from J, with 13 bases between. CDR3 in DNA: TGTGCCAGCAGCTTGGACGGAACGGTGCTTTCACCCCTCCACTTT. Its protein is CASSLDGTVLSPLHF.

This clonotype was seen only once. The rearrangement uses TRBV7-2 and TRBJ2-5; maybe TRBD2 (6 bases). Germline V gene data show CDR1 as SGHTA and CDR2 as FQGNSA. The CDR3 consists of 15 residues. V dropped 2 bases and J dropped 2 bases, with 12 bases sitting between them. The CDR3 bases are TGTGCCAGCAGCTTATTGGGCGGGAAACAAGAGACCCAGTACTTC. Its translation is CASSLLGGKQETQYF.

The chain combines TRBV4-1 with TRBJ1-1; no reliable D call. The germline gives CDR1 MGHRA, CDR2 YSYEKL. The CDR3 loop spans 14 amino acids. Trimming left V 6 bases short and J 0 bases short, with 11 bases between. CDR3 DNA: TGCGCCAGCAGTGACCTTGGGGTGAACACTGAAGCTTTCTTT. Translation gives CASSDLGVNTEAFF.

This chain connects TRBV6-1 to TRBJ2-1; 11 bases map to TRBD1. V gave up 1 base and J gave up 7 bases; unmatched junction bases: 12. In germline, CDR1 is MNHNS, CDR2 SASEGT. The CDR3 totals 18 residues. The CDR3 nucleotides read TGTGCCAGCAGTGAAGTCGTAGGAGGACAGGGGGCGGGGAATGAGCAGTTCTTC. This sequence encodes CASSEVVGGQGAGNEQFF.

This chain uses TRBV29-1 with TRBJ2-7, with TRBD2 identical over 10 bases. Germline trimming cut 1 base from V and 3 bases from J; bases unmatched to any gene: 6. The CDR3 contains 15 residues. The germline gives CDR1 SQVTM, CDR2 ANQGSEA. The CDR3 coding sequence is TGCAGCGTTGAAGTCGGAGCGGGGGGGATCTACGAGCAGTACTTC. Residues: CSVEVGAGGIYEQYF.

This clonotype has just a few counts. The genes are TRBV5-4 and TRBJ2-1; D remains ambiguous. V shed 0 bases and J shed 2 bases, with 12 bases lying between them. The CDR3 runs to 16 residues. Germline-derived CDR1 and CDR2 are SGHNT and YYREEE (reference sequence). The CDR3 is CASSLEPPLPYNEQFF. CDR3 nucleotide sequence: TGTGCCAGCAGCTTGGAGCCGCCCCTACCCTACAATGAGCAGTTCTTC.

This clonotype showed up just a few times. CDR3 in DNA: TGTGCCAGCAGCGGAGGGCCCTTGGGCACTGAAGCTTTCTTT. Protein sequence: CASSGGPLGTEAFF. The chain uses TRBV9 and TRBJ1-1; D is undetermined. CDR1 is SGDLS and CDR2 is YYNGEE in the germline V gene. The CDR3 extends over 14 amino acids. V was shortened by 3 bases and J by 4 bases, with 13 bases between the two germline ends.